The rows below give T cell receptor beta chains drawn from one sample of a study of vaccination and CD4 T cells after COVID-19. From the PCR reads, TCRdb called clonotypes with MiXCR, one entry per CDR3 protein. Here the sample spans fewer than 20,000 distinct CDR3 sequences, 66% being singletons. The material sequenced was CD4+ T cells from blood, taken after SARS-CoV-2 vaccination. These receptors were taken from a human donor who had recovered from COVID-19. Both conserved end residues are part of each CDR3. The order of the fields is clone size, J gene, D gene, V gene, CDR3 protein, CDR3 DNA. A D gene is named only where the DNA matches it firmly. Rows give clone size only sometimes, using once, few, many, or a class for an expanded clone.

>.|TRBJ2-5|TRBD2|TRBV20-1
CSVGRGETQYF
TGCAGTGTCGGGAGGGGGGAGACCCAGTACTTC
>.|TRBJ1-6|.|TRBV30
CALRPVDKGNSPLHF
TGTGCCCTGAGGCCGGTGGACAAAGGCAATTCACCCCTCCACTTT
>once|TRBJ2-5|TRBD2|TRBV20-1
CSARRTSGIGRETQYF
TGCAGTGCTCGCCGGACTAGCGGGATAGGTAGGGAGACCCAGTACTTC
>.|TRBJ2-5|.|TRBV7-9
CASSTYRAPGETQYF
TGTGCCAGCAGCACTTACAGGGCCCCGGGAGAGACCCAGTACTTC
>.|TRBJ1-2|.|TRBV6-1
CASRVPGNPEGYTF
TGTGCCAGCAGAGTTCCCGGGAACCCTGAGGGCTACACCTTC
>.|TRBJ1-5|.|TRBV25-1
CASIDPGRTRRQPQHF
TGTGCCAGCATTGACCCCGGCCGGACTCGGAGACAGCCCCAGCATTTT
>few|TRBJ1-1|TRBD1|TRBV20-1
CSARGQGRDWSAEAFF
TGCAGTGCTAGGGGACAGGGGAGGGACTGGTCGGCTGAAGCTTTCTTT
>.|TRBJ2-3|TRBD2|TRBV7-9
CASSYAGGTDTQYF
TGTGCCAGCAGCTACGCGGGGGGCACAGATACGCAGTATTTT
>.|TRBJ2-5|TRBD1|TRBV2
CASTPDRGETQYF
TGTGCCAGCACCCCAGACAGGGGAGAGACCCAGTACTTC
>.|TRBJ2-5|TRBD2|TRBV24-1
CATSDLGLAGGYETQYF
TGTGCCACCAGTGATTTGGGACTAGCGGGAGGGTACGAGACCCAGTACTTC
>.|TRBJ1-5|TRBD1|TRBV5-5
CASSWTGNQPQHF
TGTGCCAGCAGCTGGACAGGGAACCAGCCCCAGCATTTT
>few|TRBJ1-5|.|TRBV15
CATSRDEVYSNQPQHF
TGTGCCACCAGCAGAGATGAAGTTTATAGCAATCAGCCCCAGCATTTT
>.|TRBJ1-5|.|TRBV10-2
CASSRGGTNQPQHF
TGCGCCAGCAGCCGCGGGGGTACCAATCAGCCCCAGCATTTT
>.|TRBJ1-5|.|TRBV20-1
CSARVQGGSNQPQHF
TGCAGTGCTAGAGTCCAGGGAGGAAGCAATCAGCCCCAGCATTTT
>few|TRBJ2-2|TRBD2|TRBV20-1
CSALTSGRGGELFF
TGCAGTGCCCTGACTAGCGGGAGAGGCGGGGAGCTGTTTTTT
>.|TRBJ1-1|TRBD1|TRBV20-1
CSARDSLNTEAFF
TGCAGTGCGAGGGACAGCTTAAACACTGAAGCTTTCTTT
>few|TRBJ2-2|.|TRBV6-1
CASKVEAQATGELFF
TGTGCCAGCAAAGTTGAGGCCCAGGCCACCGGGGAGCTGTTTTTT
>.|TRBJ1-1|TRBD1|TRBV28
CASSLRRGLAEAFF
TGTGCCAGCAGTTTGAGGAGGGGGCTCGCTGAAGCTTTCTTT
>.|TRBJ2-3|.|TRBV7-2
CASSFTTGSSTDTQYF
TGTGCCAGCAGCTTCACTACAGGATCTAGCACAGATACGCAGTATTTT
>few|TRBJ1-2|.|TRBV15
CATSRDREIVGYTF
TGTGCCACCAGCAGAGACAGGGAAATTGTTGGCTACACCTTC
>.|TRBJ2-7|.|TRBV20-1
CSASFLGLLQYF
TGCAGTGCTAGTTTCCTGGGACTGCTGCAGTACTTC
>once|TRBJ2-7|.|TRBV21-1
CASSKLGGRHEQYF
TGTGCCAGCAGCAAATTAGGCGGGAGGCACGAGCAGTACTTC
>.|TRBJ2-3|.|TRBV6-1
CAGGDSRTDTQYF
TGTGCCGGAGGGGACTCCCGGACAGATACGCAGTATTTT
>.|TRBJ2-7|TRBD2|TRBV6-1
CASRPSRLASSYEQYF
TGTGCCAGCCGACCTTCCCGACTAGCCTCCTCCTACGAGCAGTACTTC
>.|TRBJ2-1|.|TRBV7-2
CASSNIPVYEQFF
TGTGCCAGCAGCAATATCCCGGTTTATGAGCAGTTCTTC
>.|TRBJ1-6|.|TRBV5-1
CASSPTSGTNSPLHF
TGCGCCAGCAGCCCGACCTCGGGGACTAATTCACCCCTCCACTTT
>.|TRBJ2-2|.|TRBV28
CASRKWTGELFF
TGTGCCAGCAGGAAATGGACCGGGGAGCTGTTTTTT
>.|TRBJ2-7|TRBD2|TRBV6-1
CASSEMAGDSYEQYF
TGTGCCAGCAGTGAGATGGCGGGAGACTCCTACGAGCAGTACTTC
>few|TRBJ2-5|TRBD2|TRBV20-1
CSARDSAELAGAQETQYF
TGCAGTGCTAGAGATTCAGCGGAGCTAGCGGGAGCACAAGAGACCCAGTACTTC
>.|TRBJ2-5|.|TRBV6-2/TRBV6-3
CASSGTILQETQYF
TGTGCCAGTTCCGGGACAATCCTCCAAGAGACCCAGTACTTC
>once|TRBJ1-2|TRBD1|TRBV4-2
CASSQPRQGTLYGYTF
TGTGCCAGCAGCCAACCGAGACAGGGGACGCTATATGGCTACACCTTC
>.|TRBJ2-5|.|TRBV6-1
CASSSSAQETQYF
TGTGCCAGCAGCAGTAGCGCCCAAGAGACCCAGTACTTC
>few|TRBJ2-7|TRBD1|TRBV15
CATSGGQEFDEQYF
TGTGCCACCAGCGGAGGACAGGAGTTCGACGAGCAGTACTTC
>.|TRBJ2-2|.|TRBV4-3
CASSQGRMLGGGTGELFF
TGCGCCAGCAGCCAAGGGCGTATGTTGGGAGGGGGGACCGGGGAGCTGTTTTTT
>few|TRBJ2-5|.|TRBV20-1
CSALAGSRGPQGTQYF
TGCAGTGCGCTCGCTGGCTCGCGGGGCCCCCAAGGGACCCAGTACTTC
>.|TRBJ2-7|.|TRBV6-2/TRBV6-3
CASSYGALREQYF
TGTGCCAGCAGTTACGGGGCTCTCCGCGAGCAGTACTTC
>.|TRBJ2-5|TRBD2|TRBV20-1
CSASTLAGRSETQYF
TGCAGTGCTAGCACCCTAGCGGGAAGATCGGAGACCCAGTACTTC
>.|TRBJ1-5|.|TRBV1
CTSSQDPSPLPQPQHF
TGCACCAGCAGCCAGGACCCCTCCCCCCTACCTCAGCCCCAGCATTTT
>.|TRBJ2-7|TRBD1|TRBV15
CATSRGQGAAYEQYF
TGTGCCACCAGCAGAGGACAGGGGGCCGCCTACGAGCAGTACTTC
>once|TRBJ2-4|TRBD2|TRBV2
CASSGGAGAAKNIQYF
TGTGCCAGCAGTGGTGGAGCGGGGGCAGCCAAAAACATTCAGTACTTC